These 14 T cell receptor beta chains came from one sample sequenced in a study of early T cells in non-severe SARS-CoV-2 infection. TCRdb reanalysed the 5' RACE reads using MiXCR and keeps one entry per CDR3 protein. There are about 40,000 distinct CDR3 sequences in the sample; 4.7% occur only once, and approximately 4.8% lies in the top ten. Specimen: whole blood. Receptors were obtained from an adult who was a healthcare worker with PCR-confirmed SARS-CoV-2 infection or an uninfected control (not recorded which).

This clonotype occurred once. V usage is TRBV7-9 and J usage is TRBJ2-7, with 8 bases lining up with TRBD1. Trimming at V came to 1 base and at J to 5 bases, leaving 7 bases not matched to a gene. Germline CDR1 reads SEHNR; CDR2 reads FQNEAQ (reference sequence). The CDR3 is made up of 15 amino acids. The CDR3 loop is CASSLGTGLSDEQYF. For the CDR3, the DNA is TGTGCCAGCAGCTTAGGGACAGGGTTAAGTGACGAGCAGTACTTC.

This clonotype was counted at least ten times. The rearrangement uses TRBV5-1 and TRBJ2-2; a possible D gene is TRBD1 (6 bases). V was cut by 4 bases and J by 2 bases, with 9 bases left in between. Germline V gives CDR1 SGHRS, CDR2 YFSETQ. CDR3 length: 14 amino acids. The CDR3 coding sequence is TGCGCCAGCAGCAAGGGGGTAAACACCGGGGAGCTGTTTTTT. Translating it yields CASSKGVNTGELFF.

This clonotype was seen more than once but under ten times. The V and J genes are TRBV3-1 and TRBJ2-3, with D unclear. The V gene lost 6 bases and the J gene lost 2 bases, with 12 bases spanning the gap. CDR3 length: 14 amino acids. Per the germline V gene, CDR1 is LGHDT and CDR2 is YNNKEL (reference sequence). The CDR3 loop reads CASRGRIHTDTQYF. CDR3 in DNA: TGTGCCAGCAGAGGGCGGATACACACAGATACGCAGTATTTT.

This clonotype was counted many times. The chain has TRBV4-1 and TRBJ2-7; tentative D call: TRBD2 (6 bases). Germline CDR1 reads MGHRA; CDR2 reads YSYEKL. The V gene lost 0 bases and the J gene lost 4 bases, with 13 bases spanning the gap. CDR3 length: 15 amino acids. CDR3 DNA sequence: TGCGCCAGCAGCCAAGATTGGTTGGCGGGATACGAGCAGTACTTC. Translation: CASSQDWLAGYEQYF.

V gene TRBV19 combines with J gene TRBJ2-5, with 9 bases lining up with TRBD1. CDR3 length: 19 amino acids. From germline, CDR1 is LNHDA and CDR2 SQIVND (reference sequence). V gave up 3 bases and J gave up 1 base; unmatched junction bases: 15. This CDR3 reads CASSIIGTGSRVSQETQYF. For the CDR3, the DNA is TGTGCCAGTAGTATTATCGGGACAGGGTCCCGGGTCAGCCAAGAGACCCAGTACTTC.

This clonotype has at least ten counts. The chain combines TRBV3-1 with TRBJ1-6, with D hard to call. V was shortened by 10 bases and J by 9 bases, with 13 bases between the two germline ends. This CDR3 has 12 residues. CDR1 is LGHDT and CDR2 is YNNKEL in the germline V gene (reference sequence). CDR3 bases: TGTGCCACCCGGGAAGCCGGTTCACCCCTCCACTTT. Amino acid sequence: CATREAGSPLHF. Looking up the rest from reference TRBV3-1 and TRBJ1-6 gives the full variable domain: DTAVSQTPKYLVTQMGNDKSIKCEQNLGHDTMYWYKQDSKKFLKIMFSYNNKELIINETVPNRFSPKSPDKAHLNLHINSLELGDSAVYFCATREAGSPLHFGNGTRLTVT.

This clonotype rates as medium-sized. V gene TRBV29-1 combines with J gene TRBJ1-1, with D tentatively TRBD1 (5 bases). Germline CDR1 reads SQVTM; CDR2 reads ANQGSEA. The V end was cut by 6 bases, the J end by 1 base, with 12 bases between. This CDR3 is built from 13 residues. CDR3 loop: CSVVTEWNTEAFF. CDR3 bases: TGCAGCGTGGTGACAGAATGGAACACTGAAGCTTTCTTT.

The V gene is TRBV5-6, the J gene TRBJ1-2, with D perhaps TRBD1 (6 bases). Germline CDR1 reads SGHDT; CDR2 reads YYEEEE. With 0 bases removed from V and 8 bases from J, the gap between germline ends came to 11 bases. The CDR3 has 13 residues. CDR3 nucleotides: TGTGCCAGCAGCTTGGCTCAGGGGCAGGGCTACACCTTC. Encoded protein: CASSLAQGQGYTF.

The sample holds a few counts of this clonotype. CDR3 in amino acids: CASSGRTGSENSPLHF. The CDR3 region has the DNA TGCGCCAGCAGCGGCCGAACAGGGTCAGAGAATTCACCCCTCCACTTT. V and J are TRBV5-1 and TRBJ1-6; D may be TRBD1 (6 bases). V dropped 4 bases and J dropped 7 bases, with 18 bases sitting between them. CDR1 SGHRS and CDR2 YFSETQ come from the germline V gene. The CDR3 has 16 residues.

This clonotype was counted ten times or more. This chain links TRBV7-2 with TRBJ2-1; the match to TRBD2 covers 7 bases. In germline, CDR1 is SGHTA, CDR2 FQGNSA. The CDR3 sequence is 19 residues long. J lost 0 bases, V lost 5 bases, and 16 bases had no gene match. CDR3 region: CASSQRGSGAISSYNEQFF. The DNA of the CDR3 is TGTGCCAGCAGCCAACGAGGAAGCGGGGCCATCAGCTCCTACAATGAGCAGTTCTTC. Variable domain in full (rest from reference TRBV7-2 and TRBJ2-1): GAGVSQSPSNKVTEKGKDVELRCDPISGHTALYWYRQSLGQGLEFLIYFQGNSAPDKSGLPSDRFSAERTGGSVSTLTIQRTQQEDSAVYLCASSQRGSGAISSYNEQFFGPGTRLTVL.

This clonotype was recorded at least ten times. V gene TRBV6-1 combines with J gene TRBJ2-3, with unresolved D. The germline V and J ends were trimmed by 3 bases and 2 bases, with 9 bases remaining between them. Per germline, CDR1 MNHNS and CDR2 SASEGT. The CDR3 is 14 amino acids. CDR3 DNA sequence: TGTGCCAGCAGTGAGGGCTATCCCACAGATACGCAGTATTTT. Translated, it gives CASSEGYPTDTQYF.

This clonotype was recorded at least ten times. The J gene is TRBJ2-7, the V gene TRBV2; 7 nucleotides agree with TRBD1. Trimming took 8 bases from V and 6 from J; bases not matched to a gene: 4. Germline lookup yields CDR1 SNHLY and CDR2 FYNNEI. The CDR3 has 11 amino acids. CDR3 nucleotides: TGTGCCAGCCGACAGGGCAGCGAGCAGTACTTC. It yields the protein CASRQGSEQYF.

This clonotype was picked up many times. The genes are TRBV2 and TRBJ1-3, with 9 bases aligning to TRBD1. CDR3 size: 18 residues. V was pared by 2 bases and J by 0 bases, with 8 bases of the junction left unmatched. CDR1 and CDR2 (germline): SNHLY, FYNNEI. CDR3 in amino acids: CASSEIGQGFSSGNTIYF. CDR3 in DNA: TGTGCCAGCAGTGAAATCGGACAGGGGTTTTCCTCTGGAAACACCATATATTTT.

This clonotype was counted ten times or more. V and J are TRBV29-1 and TRBJ2-1; 7 bases match TRBD2. Germline trimming cut 4 bases from V and 7 bases from J; bases unmatched to any gene: 13. This CDR3 region has 15 residues. Germline CDR1 is SQVTM and CDR2 is ANQGSEA. CDR3 loop: CSVGRLASRGNEQFF. Written as DNA, the CDR3 is TGCAGCGTTGGTCGACTAGCTTCGCGGGGGAATGAGCAGTTCTTC.